Listed here are 6 T cell receptor beta chains from one sample, sequenced in a study of regulatory and conventional T cells in breast cancer. TCRdb re-called the PCR reads through MiXCR, storing one row per CDR3 protein. The sample has more than 15,000 distinct CDR3 sequences; 32% are singletons. Sequenced material: conventional T cells from blood. The receptor set was obtained from a female donor in good health.

This clonotype is judged medium-sized. The chain carries TRBV5-4 and TRBJ2-7, with 8 bases aligning to TRBD2. V shed 4 bases, J shed 3 bases, and the junction held 3 bases outside the gene matches. CDR1 is SGHNT, CDR2 YYREEE, per germline (reference sequence). CDR3 length: 13 amino acids. CDR3 protein: CASSPGGFYEQYF. CDR3 sequence (DNA): TGTGCCAGCAGCCCGGGGGGGTTCTACGAGCAGTACTTC.

This sequence joins TRBV6-6 and TRBJ1-1; no clear D. This CDR3 contains 13 residues. The germline V and J ends were trimmed by 2 bases and 6 bases, with 10 bases remaining between them. Germline CDR1 is MNHNY and CDR2 is SVGAGI (reference sequence). CDR3 DNA sequence: TGTGCCAGCAGTTACCCCTCAAGCCCTGAAGCTTTCTTT. Its protein is CASSYPSSPEAFF.

This clonotype was seen only a few times. J is TRBJ1-1 and V is TRBV12-3 or TRBV12-4, with D perhaps TRBD1 (6 bases). This CDR3 region has 15 residues. The V and J ends lost 3 bases and 1 base respectively, with 12 bases between them. Here the CDR3 DNA reads TGTGCCAGCAGTTTCAGGGGCCTCCAGAACACTGAAGCTTTCTTT. Its translation is CASSFRGLQNTEAFF.

Concerning this clonotype itself: One end of the junction fails to match germline, which may point to a read error. Written as DNA, the CDR3 is TGTGTCATCAGTGAGTCAAGCGGCAAACCGGGGGAACTGTTCTTT. It codes for CVISESSGKPGELFF. The chain is built from TRBV10-3 and TRBJ1-4, with a weak D call TRBD1 (5 bases). Germline lookup yields CDR1 ENHRY and CDR2 SYGVKD. The CDR3 runs 15 residues.

Comment on this clonotype: This may arise from a read error, as a much more abundant clone is one base away. This chain links TRBV29-1 with TRBJ1-2; D call uncertain. The CDR3 length is 10 residues. Looked up from germline, CDR1 is SQVTM and CDR2 is ANQGSEA. The CDR3 DNA is TGCAGCGTTGACGCAGAAGGCTGCACCTTC. It is translated as CSVDAEGCTF.

The rearrangement links TRBV5-1 to TRBJ1-1, with 7 bases aligning to TRBD1. The CDR3 runs 15 residues. From germline, CDR1 is SGHRS and CDR2 YFSETQ. V gave up 3 bases and J gave up 3 bases; unmatched junction bases: 8. CDR3 in amino acids: CASSYRGFRDTEAFF. The CDR3, as DNA: TGCGCCAGCAGCTACAGGGGATTTAGGGACACTGAAGCTTTCTTT.